The following is a T cell receptor (beta chain) sequence with its context. What this receptor recognizes is not known. Per-base quality was not reported, and no clone a single base away is much larger than it. After extraction using the QIAamp DNA Blood Mini Kit, genomic DNA was sent off for immunoSEQ repertoire analysis. A standard quantity of genomic DNA template was used for amplification of CDR3 regions by multiplex PCR. The PCR products underwent sequencing on an Illumina platform. On the study's bioinformatics: Alignment of sequences to a reference was performed, and V, D and J gene definitions were taken from IMGT. A nearest-neighbor clustering algorithm merged closely related sequences to remove PCR and sequencing errors. V, D and J usage was analyzed in productive unique and total sequences using ImmunoSEQ Analyzer tools and R version 3.6.1. The clones in this table, taken by TCRdb from immuneACCESS, are in-frame only. Not every clone is retained; where verified, under half of the shortfall comes from an unresolved V gene, and the cause of the rest is unknown. The DNA gave D and trimming, while V, J and clone size come from that table. This sample has about 3,900 clones in its table, and under 95% of those were observed once. In total, the top ten clones hold 3.5% to 4.5% of the sample.

These data come from a study of immunodeficiency (dated by TCRdb to between 2018 and 2021). Broadly, across the study: To search for oligoclonality and VDJ recombination defects, the researchers carried out a repertoire analysis.

Study-level results and caveats: V-J pairing and productive entropy of CD4+ T cells appeared to be similar between patients and controls. In entropy comparisons, n=3 (open circles) was shown for patients versus healthy controls, and a thymic development effect was only suggested as possible. Severe oligoclonality, judged by top-100 and total clonotype frequencies, was seen in patient CD8+ but not CD4+ T cells.

For CDR1 and CDR2, the germline V gene (reference sequence) lists LGHDT and YNNKEL. The germline ends are 10 bases apart after V is trimmed by 1 base and J by 4 bases. The CDR3, cysteine through phenylalanine, is 14 amino acids long. CDR3 DNA only is kept here, 42 bases in frame from base 1. Before TCR sequencing, CD3+CD4+ T cells were sorted from fresh PBMCs. The chain was built from TRBV3-1 (or the pseudogene TRBV3-2) and TRBJ1-1, with no D gene named confidently. The sequenced sample consisted of CD4+ T cells from blood. The clonotype comes from a human donor in good health. The CDR3 is CASSQGEGSTEAFF. The sequenced DNA: TGTGCCAGCAGCCAAGGGGAGGGTTCCACTGAAGCTTTCTTT.